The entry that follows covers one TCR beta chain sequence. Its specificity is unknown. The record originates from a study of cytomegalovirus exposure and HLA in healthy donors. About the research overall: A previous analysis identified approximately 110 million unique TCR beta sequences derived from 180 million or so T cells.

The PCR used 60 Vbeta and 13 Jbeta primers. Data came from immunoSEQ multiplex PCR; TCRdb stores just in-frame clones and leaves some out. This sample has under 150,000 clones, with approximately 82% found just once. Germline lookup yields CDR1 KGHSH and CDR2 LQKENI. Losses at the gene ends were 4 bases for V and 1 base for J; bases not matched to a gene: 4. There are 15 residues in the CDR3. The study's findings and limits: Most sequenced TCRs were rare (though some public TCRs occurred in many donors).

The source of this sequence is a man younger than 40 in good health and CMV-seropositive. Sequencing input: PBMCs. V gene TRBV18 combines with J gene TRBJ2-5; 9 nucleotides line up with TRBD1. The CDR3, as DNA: TGTGCCAGCTCACGGGGGACAGGGACCCAAGAGACCCAGTACTTC. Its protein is CASSRGTGTQETQYF.